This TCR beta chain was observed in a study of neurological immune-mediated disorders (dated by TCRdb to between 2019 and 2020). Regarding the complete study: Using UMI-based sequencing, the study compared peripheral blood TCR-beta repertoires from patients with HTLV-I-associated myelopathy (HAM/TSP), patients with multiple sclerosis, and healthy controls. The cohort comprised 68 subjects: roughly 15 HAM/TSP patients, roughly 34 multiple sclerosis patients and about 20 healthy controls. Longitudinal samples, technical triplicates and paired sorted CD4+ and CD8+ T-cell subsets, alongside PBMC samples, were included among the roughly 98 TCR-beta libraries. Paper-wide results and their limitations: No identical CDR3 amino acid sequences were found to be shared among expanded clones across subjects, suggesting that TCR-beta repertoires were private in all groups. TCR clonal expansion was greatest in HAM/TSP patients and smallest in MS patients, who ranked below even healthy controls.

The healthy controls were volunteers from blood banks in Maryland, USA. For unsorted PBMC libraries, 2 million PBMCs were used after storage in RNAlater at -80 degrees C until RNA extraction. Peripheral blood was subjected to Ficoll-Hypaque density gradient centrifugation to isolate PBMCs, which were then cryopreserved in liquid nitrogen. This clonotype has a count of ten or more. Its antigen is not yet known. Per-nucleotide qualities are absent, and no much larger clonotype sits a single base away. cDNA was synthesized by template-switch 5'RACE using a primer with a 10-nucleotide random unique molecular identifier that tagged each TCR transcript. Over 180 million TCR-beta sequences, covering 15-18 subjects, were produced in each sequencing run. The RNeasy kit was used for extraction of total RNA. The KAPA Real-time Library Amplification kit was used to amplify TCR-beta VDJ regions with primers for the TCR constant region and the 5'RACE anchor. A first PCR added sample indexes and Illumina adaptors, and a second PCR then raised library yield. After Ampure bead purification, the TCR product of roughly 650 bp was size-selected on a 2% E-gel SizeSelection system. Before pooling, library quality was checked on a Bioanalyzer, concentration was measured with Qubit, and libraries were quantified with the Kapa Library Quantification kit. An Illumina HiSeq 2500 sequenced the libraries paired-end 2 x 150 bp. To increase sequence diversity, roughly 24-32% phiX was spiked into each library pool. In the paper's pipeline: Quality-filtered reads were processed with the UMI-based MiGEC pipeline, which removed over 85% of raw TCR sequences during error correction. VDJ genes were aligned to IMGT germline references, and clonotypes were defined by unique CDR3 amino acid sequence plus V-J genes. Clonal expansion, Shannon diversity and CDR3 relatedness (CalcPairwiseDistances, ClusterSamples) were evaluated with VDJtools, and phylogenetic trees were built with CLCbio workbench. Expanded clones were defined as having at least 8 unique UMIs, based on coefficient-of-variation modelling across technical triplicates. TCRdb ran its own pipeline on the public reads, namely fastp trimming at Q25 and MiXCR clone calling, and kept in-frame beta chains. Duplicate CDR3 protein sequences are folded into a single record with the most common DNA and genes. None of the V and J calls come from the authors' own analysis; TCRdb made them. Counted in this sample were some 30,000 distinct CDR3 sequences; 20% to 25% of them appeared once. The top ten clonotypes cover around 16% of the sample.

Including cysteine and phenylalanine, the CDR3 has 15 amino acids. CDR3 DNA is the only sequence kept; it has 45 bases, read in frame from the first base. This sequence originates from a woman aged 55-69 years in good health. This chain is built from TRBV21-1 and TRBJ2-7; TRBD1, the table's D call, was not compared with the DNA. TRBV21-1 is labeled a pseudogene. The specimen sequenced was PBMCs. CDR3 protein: CASSDREAAYYEQYF. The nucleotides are TGTGCCAGCAGCGACAGGGAGGCAGCTTACTACGAGCAGTACTTC.